A single sample gave rise to the 17 T cell receptor beta chains below, sequenced in a study of shared clonotypes between healthy human individuals. Data came from immunoSEQ multiplex PCR; TCRdb stores just in-frame clones and leaves some out. This sample has about 2.4 million clones, with 80% to 95% found just once. The sample was naive CD4+ T cells from PBMCs. Subset reported: CD45RA+ positively selected. Receptors were obtained from a man between 18 and 35 years old in good health. Some clones in this sample may be carry-over from other donors' samples.

V usage is TRBV4-2 and J usage is TRBJ2-7, with TRBD1 as a possible D gene (6 bases). CDR1 LGHNA and CDR2 YNFKEQ come from the germline V gene. This CDR3 region has 14 residues. V lost 2 bases to trimming and J lost 2 bases, with 10 bases between them. The CDR3 DNA follows: TGTGCCAGCAGCCAACCGGGACACCCCTACGAGCAGTACTTC. Translation: CASSQPGHPYEQYF.

The rearrangement links TRBV6-5 to TRBJ1-2, with 11 bases aligning to TRBD1. Germline lookup yields CDR1 MNHEY and CDR2 SVGAGI. The CDR3 length is 15 residues. With V trimmed by 0 bases and J by 6 bases, 3 bases remained unmatched. The CDR3 sequence: CASSYSGQGAHGYTF. CDR3 DNA: TGTGCCAGCAGTTACTCAGGACAGGGGGCACATGGCTACACCTTC.

The chain uses TRBV5-4 and TRBJ1-1; the D is unclear. Between the trimmed V and J ends, which lost 0 bases and 0 bases, there was a span of 9 bases. The CDR3 spans 15 residues. Germline V gene lookup returns CDR1 SGHNT and CDR2 YYREEE (reference sequence). The CDR3 reads CASSLGTTVNTEAFF. DNA of the CDR3: TGTGCCAGCAGCTTGGGGACGACGGTGAACACTGAAGCTTTCTTT. Combining the CDR3 with reference TRBV5-4 and TRBJ1-1 gives the whole variable domain ETGVTQSPTHLIKTRGQQVTLRCSSQSGHNTVSWYQQALGQGPQFIFQYYREEENGRGNFPPRFSGLQFPNYSSELNVNALELDDSALYLCASSLGTTVNTEAFFGQGTRLTVV.

There are a few counts of this clone. The chain employs TRBV19 and TRBJ2-1; 9 nucleotides line up with TRBD2. The CDR3 totals 15 residues. The trim removed 2 bases at V and 3 bases at J, leaving 2 bases unmatched. Germline V gives CDR1 LNHDA, CDR2 SQIVND (reference sequence). The CDR3 sequence: CASSIKTSGYNEQFF. In nucleotides, the CDR3 is TGTGCCAGTAGTATAAAGACTAGCGGCTACAATGAGCAGTTCTTC.

The genes are TRBV6-5 and TRBJ2-7; 7 bases agree with TRBD2. With V trimmed by 6 bases and J by 0 bases, 5 bases remained unmatched. The CDR3 spans 14 residues. Germline V CDR1 and CDR2: MNHEY, SVGAGI. DNA for the CDR3: TGTGCCAGCAGGCCGAGCGGGAACTCCTACGAGCAGTACTTC. It translates to CASRPSGNSYEQYF.

This chain joins TRBV27 and TRBJ2-3; 9 bases map to TRBD1. The CDR3 is made up of 18 amino acids. CDR1 MNHEY and CDR2 SMNVEV come from the germline V gene (reference sequence). J lost 4 bases, V lost 7 bases, and 18 bases had no gene match. The CDR3 loop reads CASIPSVLGQGFPDTQYF. In DNA, the CDR3 is TGTGCCAGCATTCCCTCAGTGCTGGGACAGGGTTTCCCAGATACGCAGTATTTT.

For the CDR3, the DNA is TGTGCCAGCAGCTTAATCACGGACACTGAAGCTTTCTTT. This sequence encodes CASSLITDTEAFF. The rearrangement joins TRBV7-2 to TRBJ1-1; D not resolved. This CDR3 comprises 13 residues. V was pared by 2 bases and J by 3 bases, with 7 bases between. CDR1 and CDR2 (germline): SGHTA, FQGNSA.

The rearrangement links TRBV7-3 to TRBJ1-2, with D perhaps matching TRBD1 (6 bases). This CDR3 is built from 13 residues. The V end lost 0 bases, the J end lost 7 bases, and 9 bases lay between the germline ends. Germline V gene data show CDR1 as SGHTA and CDR2 as FQGTGA. CDR3 DNA sequence: TGTGCCAGCAGCTTAACGGCAGGGGCTGGCTACACCTTC. Translation: CASSLTAGAGYTF.

The chain uses TRBV7-3 and TRBJ1-1; D remains ambiguous. The CDR3 totals 13 residues. Per germline, CDR1 SGHTA and CDR2 FQGTGA. Trimming took off 11 bases at V and 8 bases at J, with 21 bases between the two ends. CDR3 sequence (DNA): TGTGCCTTCTCACCCCGGTTTTCGATGGAAGCTTTCTTT. It translates to CAFSPRFSMEAFF.

The chain joins TRBV28 to TRBJ1-2; D not resolved. The CDR3 is 16 residues long. Germline V gives CDR1 MDHEN, CDR2 SYDVKM. V was clipped by 5 bases and J by 4 bases, with 20 bases between them. The CDR3 region is CASSAPASPLGYGYTF. CDR3 DNA sequence: TGTGCCAGCAGTGCACCCGCCAGCCCTCTTGGCTATGGCTACACCTTC.

This sequence joins TRBV25-1 and TRBJ1-4; TRBD1 is a possible D gene (6 bases). Germline CDR1 reads MGHDK; CDR2 reads SYGVNS. The CDR3 has 13 residues. Trimming took off 6 bases at V and 8 bases at J, with 13 bases between the two ends. The CDR3 bases are TGTGCCAGCAGAAGGGGGGCAGGCGAAAAACTGTTTTTT. The encoded protein is CASRRGAGEKLFF. The variable domain in full, completed from reference TRBV25-1 and TRBJ1-4, reads EADIYQTPRYLVIGTGKKITLECSQTMGHDKMYWYQQDPGMELHLIHYSYGVNSTEKGDLSSESTVSRIRTEHFPLTLESARPSHTSQYLCASRRGAGEKLFFGSGTQLSVL.

This clone was seen just once. The chain is built from TRBV28 and TRBJ2-7; the D is unclear. The CDR3 spans 14 residues. The germline V and J ends were trimmed by 5 bases and 7 bases, with 18 bases remaining between them. The germline V gene encodes CDR1 MDHEN and CDR2 SYDVKM. The CDR3 region is CASSLRARSGEQYF. The DNA for the CDR3 is TGTGCCAGCAGTCTAAGGGCCCGGTCTGGGGAGCAGTACTTC.

This chain uses TRBV18 with TRBJ2-3, with 9 bases identical to TRBD2. The CDR3 loop spans 15 amino acids. The V and J ends lost 6 bases and 1 base, in that order; junction bases with no gene match: 5. Germline CDR1 and CDR2: KGHSH and LQKENI. The CDR3 protein is CASSRGREGTDTQYF. CDR3 nucleotide sequence: TGTGCCAGCTCTCGCGGGAGGGAAGGCACAGATACGCAGTATTTT.

This chain uses TRBV18 with TRBJ2-7, with TRBD2 identical over 14 bases. Trimming at V came to 3 bases and at J to 2 bases, leaving 15 bases not matched to a gene. There are 20 residues in the CDR3. Germline CDR1 and CDR2: KGHSH and LQKENI. The CDR3 coding sequence is TGTGCCAGCTCACCGAACAACAGGGGACTAGCGGGGGACGCACCCTACGAGCAGTACTTC. As protein: CASSPNNRGLAGDAPYEQYF.

The V gene is TRBV7-2, the J gene TRBJ1-5; no clear D gene. CDR1 is SGHTA, CDR2 FQGNSA, per germline. Trimming cost V 5 bases and J 3 bases, with 11 bases left between them. This CDR3 contains 14 residues. The CDR3 DNA sequence: TGTGCCAGCAGCCCAGGCCGATTCAATCAGCCCCAGCATTTT. Translating gives CASSPGRFNQPQHF.

The chain employs TRBV18 and TRBJ2-1; 8 bases are shared with TRBD2. The CDR3 runs to 15 residues. CDR1 is KGHSH and CDR2 is LQKENI in the germline V gene. V trimming: 2 bases; J trimming: 10 bases; junction bases outside the gene matches: 10. CDR3 nucleotides: TGTGCCAGCTCACCAACCAAGCGGGAGCTACGCGAGCAGTTCTTC. Residues: CASSPTKRELREQFF.

V usage is TRBV2 and J usage is TRBJ2-7, with D perhaps TRBD1 (6 bases). The CDR3 is made up of 13 amino acids. Germline values: CDR1 SNHLY, CDR2 FYNNEI. V lost 9 bases and J 0 bases, leaving 12 bases between the germline ends. CDR3 loop: CASATGISYEQYF. CDR3 sequence (DNA): TGTGCCAGTGCGACAGGTATCTCCTACGAGCAGTACTTC.